The clone carrying this T cell receptor beta chain came up a few times. The data derive from a study of OX40 agonist ivuxolimab in advanced cancers. The table came from immunoSEQ multiplex PCR; TCRdb's copy has only in-frame clones and leaves some out. The table lists about 58,000 clones, about 86% of them singletons, with 1% in the top ten. Sequencing used CD4+ or CD8+ T cells sorted from blood, obtained in a trial of the OX40 agonist ivuxolimab. The TCR comes from an adult with an advanced solid tumor such as melanoma, head and neck, liver or kidney cancer.

CDR3 coding DNA: TGCGCCAGCAGCCAGGCAATCACAGTAGCTCGAAACACCATATATTTT. It encodes CASSQAITVARNTIYF. The chain joins TRBV4-1 to TRBJ1-3; D unclear. V was clipped by 3 bases and J by 5 bases, with 17 bases between them. The CDR3 runs to 16 residues. Germline CDR1 and CDR2: MGHRA and YSYEKL.